The source of this T cell receptor (beta chain) is a study of control samples from healthy donors and cancer patients. Sequenced by immunoSEQ multiplex PCR; TCRdb stores in-frame clones only, minus some. The table has some 150,000 clones, around 90% seen once. There are 15 residues in the CDR3. After removal of 10 bases from V and 2 bases from J, the junction contained 10 bases not matched to a gene. Germline V gives CDR1 ENHRY, CDR2 SYGVKD. The material sequenced was blood. The chain couples TRBV10-3 to TRBJ2-7; 11 bases are shared with TRBD2. This receptor was taken from a man in his thirties or forties in good health. Written as DNA, the CDR3 is TGTGCCACCCGCTCCGGGACTAGCGGACCCTACGAGCAGTACTTC. It is translated as CATRSGTSGPYEQYF.